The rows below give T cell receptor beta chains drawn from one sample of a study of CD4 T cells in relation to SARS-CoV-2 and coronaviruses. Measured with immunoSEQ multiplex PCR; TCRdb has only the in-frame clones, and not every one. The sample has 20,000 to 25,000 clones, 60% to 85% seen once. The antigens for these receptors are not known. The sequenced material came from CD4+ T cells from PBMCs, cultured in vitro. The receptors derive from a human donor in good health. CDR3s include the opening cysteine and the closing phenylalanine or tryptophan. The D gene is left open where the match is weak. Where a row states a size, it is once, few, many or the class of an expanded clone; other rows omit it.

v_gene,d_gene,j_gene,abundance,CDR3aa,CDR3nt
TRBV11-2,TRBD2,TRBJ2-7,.,CASSLDHSGSLPEQYF,TGTGCCAGCAGCTTAGATCATAGCGGGAGTCTCCCCGAGCAGTACTTC
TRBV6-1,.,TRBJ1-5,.,CASSEALGRDGNQPQHF,TGTGCCAGCAGTGAAGCTCTCGGCAGGGACGGTAATCAGCCCCAGCATTTT
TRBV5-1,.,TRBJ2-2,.,CASSKGGDVAGELFF,TGCGCCAGCAGCAAGGGGGGCGATGTTGCCGGGGAGCTGTTTTTT
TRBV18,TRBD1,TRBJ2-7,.,CASSPALGQDGSYEQYF,TGTGCCAGCTCACCAGCGCTTGGACAGGACGGAAGCTACGAGCAGTACTTC
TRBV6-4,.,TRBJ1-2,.,CASSPHWGLGVPYGYTF,TGTGCCAGCAGCCCACATTGGGGCTTGGGGGTGCCCTATGGCTACACCTTC
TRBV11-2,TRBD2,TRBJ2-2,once,CASSRGTRGWSGELFF,TGTGCCAGCAGTCGCGGGACTAGGGGGTGGTCCGGGGAGCTGTTTTTT
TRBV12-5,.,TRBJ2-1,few,CASGLVPRWDSREAPTNYNEQFF,TGTGCTAGTGGTTTGGTACCCCGATGGGACAGCCGGGAGGCTCCCACTAACTACAATGAGCAGTTCTTC
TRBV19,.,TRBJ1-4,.,CASSIQARRGEKLFF,TGTGCCAGTAGTATACAGGCCCGAAGGGGGGAAAAACTGTTTTTT
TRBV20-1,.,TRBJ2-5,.,CSARREETQYF,TGCAGTGCCCGCCGGGAGGAGACCCAGTACTTC
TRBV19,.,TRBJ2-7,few,CASSIGQAYEQYF,TGTGCCAGTAGTATCGGGCAGGCCTACGAGCAGTACTTC
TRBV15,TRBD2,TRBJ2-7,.,CATSRDSLAGIVLREQYF,TGTGCCACCAGCAGAGATTCCCTAGCGGGAATCGTCCTACGGGAGCAGTACTTC
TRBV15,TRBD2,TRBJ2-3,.,CATSRGLAARTDTQYF,TGTGCCACCAGCAGAGGACTAGCGGCACGCACAGATACGCAGTATTTT
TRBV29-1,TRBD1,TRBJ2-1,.,CSPRDSANEQFF,TGCAGCCCCCGGGACAGCGCCAATGAGCAGTTCTTC
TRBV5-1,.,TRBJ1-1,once,CASSLAGQLTEAFF,TGCGCCAGCAGCTTGGCTGGACAGCTAACTGAAGCTTTCTTT
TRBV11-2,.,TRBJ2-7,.,CASSNSGGGGYEQYF,TGTGCCAGCAGCAACTCGGGGGGCGGAGGGTACGAGCAGTACTTC
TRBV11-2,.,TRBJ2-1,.,CASSQNLEGNEQFF,TGTGCCAGCAGCCAAAACTTAGAAGGAAATGAGCAGTTCTTC
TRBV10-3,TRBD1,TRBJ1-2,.,CAIKGQGDGYTF,TGTGCCATCAAAGGACAGGGCGATGGCTACACCTTC
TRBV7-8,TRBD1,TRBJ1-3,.,CASSSLPAQGLGNTIYF,TGTGCCAGCAGCTCCCTTCCGGCACAGGGGTTGGGAAACACCATATATTTT
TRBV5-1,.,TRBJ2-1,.,CASSLVGRVVDDEQFF,TGCGCCAGCAGCTTGGTCGGCAGGGTGGTTGACGATGAGCAGTTCTTC
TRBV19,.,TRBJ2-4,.,CASSIVFEGGKNIQYF,TGTGCCAGTAGTATTGTTTTCGAGGGGGGCAAAAACATTCAGTACTTC
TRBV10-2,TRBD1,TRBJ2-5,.,CASSALGQVVETQYF,TGCGCCAGCAGCGCACTTGGACAGGTCGTAGAGACCCAGTACTTC
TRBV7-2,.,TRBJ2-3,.,CASSVYLSADTQYF,TGTGCCAGCAGCGTGTATTTGTCGGCAGATACGCAGTATTTT
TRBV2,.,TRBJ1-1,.,CASNLDLGEAFF,TGTGCCAGCAACCTGGACCTAGGTGAAGCTTTCTTT
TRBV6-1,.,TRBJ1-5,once,CASSEAAGQPQHF,TGTGCCAGCAGTGAAGCGGCGGGTCAGCCCCAGCATTTT
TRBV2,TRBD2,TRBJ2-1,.,CASSLAGANEQFF,TGTGCCAGCAGCCTAGCGGGAGCGAATGAGCAGTTCTTC
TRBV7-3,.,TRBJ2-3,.,CASSRRGSTDTQYF,TGTGCCAGCAGCCGGAGGGGAAGCACAGATACGCAGTATTTT